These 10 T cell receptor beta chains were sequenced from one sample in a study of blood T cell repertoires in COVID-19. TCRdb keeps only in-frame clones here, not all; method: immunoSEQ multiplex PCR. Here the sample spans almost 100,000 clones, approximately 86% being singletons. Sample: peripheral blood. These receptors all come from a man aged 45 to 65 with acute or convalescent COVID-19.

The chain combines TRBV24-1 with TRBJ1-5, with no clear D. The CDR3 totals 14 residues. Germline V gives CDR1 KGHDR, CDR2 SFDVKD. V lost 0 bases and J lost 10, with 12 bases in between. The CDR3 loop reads CATSDLRSGRPQHF. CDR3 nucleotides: TGTGCCACCAGTGATTTGCGGTCTGGGCGACCCCAGCATTTT.

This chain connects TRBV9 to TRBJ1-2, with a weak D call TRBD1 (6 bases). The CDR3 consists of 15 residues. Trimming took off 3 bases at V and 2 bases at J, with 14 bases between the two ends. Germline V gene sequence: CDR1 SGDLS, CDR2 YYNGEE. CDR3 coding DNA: TGTGCCAGCAGCGGCTACAGGGATTTGAACTATGGCTACACCTTC. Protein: CASSGYRDLNYGYTF.

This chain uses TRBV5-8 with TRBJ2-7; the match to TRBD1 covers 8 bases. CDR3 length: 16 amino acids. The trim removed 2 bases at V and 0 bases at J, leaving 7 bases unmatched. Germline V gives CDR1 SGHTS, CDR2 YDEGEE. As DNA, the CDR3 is TGTGCCAGCAGCTTAGGGACAGGCGACCTCTCCTACGAGCAGTACTTC. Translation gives CASSLGTGDLSYEQYF.

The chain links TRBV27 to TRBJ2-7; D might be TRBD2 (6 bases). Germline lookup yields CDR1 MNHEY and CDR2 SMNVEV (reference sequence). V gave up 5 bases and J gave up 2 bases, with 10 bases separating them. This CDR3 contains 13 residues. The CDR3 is CASSLRLAYEQYF. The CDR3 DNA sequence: TGTGCCAGCAGTCTAAGACTAGCCTACGAGCAGTACTTC.

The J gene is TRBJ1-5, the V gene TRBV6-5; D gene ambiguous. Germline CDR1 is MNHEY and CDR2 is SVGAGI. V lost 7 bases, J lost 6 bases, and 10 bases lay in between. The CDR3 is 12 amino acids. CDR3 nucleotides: TGTGCCAGCAAGAGAGGCGGTCAGCCCCAGCATTTT. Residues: CASKRGGQPQHF.

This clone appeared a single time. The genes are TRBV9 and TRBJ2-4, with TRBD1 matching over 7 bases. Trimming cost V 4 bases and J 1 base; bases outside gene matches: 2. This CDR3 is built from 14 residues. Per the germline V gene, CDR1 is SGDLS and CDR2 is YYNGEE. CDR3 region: CASSPGQAKNIQYF. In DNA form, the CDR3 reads TGTGCCAGCAGCCCGGGACAGGCCAAAAACATTCAGTACTTC.

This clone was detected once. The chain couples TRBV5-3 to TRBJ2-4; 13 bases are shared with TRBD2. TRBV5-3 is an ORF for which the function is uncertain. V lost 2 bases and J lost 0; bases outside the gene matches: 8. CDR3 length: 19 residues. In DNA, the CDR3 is TGTGCCAGAAGCTTCGGACTAGCGGGAGTGTGCTTAGCCAAAAACATTCAGTACTTC. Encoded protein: CARSFGLAGVCLAKNIQYF.

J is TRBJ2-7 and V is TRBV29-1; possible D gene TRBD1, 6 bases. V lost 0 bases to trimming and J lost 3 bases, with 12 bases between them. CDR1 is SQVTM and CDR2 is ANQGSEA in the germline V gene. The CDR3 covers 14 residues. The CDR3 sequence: CSVEDEDSYYEQYF. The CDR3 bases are TGCAGCGTTGAAGATGAGGACAGTTACTACGAGCAGTACTTC.

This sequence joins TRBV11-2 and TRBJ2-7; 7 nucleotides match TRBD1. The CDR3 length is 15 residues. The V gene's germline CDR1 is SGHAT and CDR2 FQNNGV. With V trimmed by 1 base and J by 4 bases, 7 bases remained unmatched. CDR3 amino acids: CASSLALGQLYEQYF. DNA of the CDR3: TGTGCCAGCAGCTTAGCCCTGGGACAGTTATACGAGCAGTACTTC.

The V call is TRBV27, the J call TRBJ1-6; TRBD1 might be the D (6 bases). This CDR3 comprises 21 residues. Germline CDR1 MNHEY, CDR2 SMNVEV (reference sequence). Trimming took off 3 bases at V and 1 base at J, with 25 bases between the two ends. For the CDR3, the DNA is TGTGCCAGCAGTTTTCAGGGACCGGATAAAACTAGGGGGTCCTATAATTCACCCCTCCACTTT. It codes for CASSFQGPDKTRGSYNSPLHF.